This section outlines one T cell receptor (beta chain) sequence together with its context. These data come from a study of CD8 T cells in Susac syndrome. Blood CD8+ and CD4+ T cells underwent high-throughput TCR beta sequencing. Each multiple sclerosis control was a treatment-naive patient with relapsing-remitting disease that was either stable or active. TEMRA cells were FACS-enriched, unlike CD8+ and CD4+ T cells, which were negatively isolated. V lost 7 bases to trimming and J lost 1 base; unmatched junction nucleotides: 4. CDR1 is SGHRS and CDR2 is YFSETQ in the germline V gene. The CDR3 runs 14 residues. With random hexamers, reverse transcription was performed on about 0.5 to 1 ug of RNA. TCRdb called the immunoSEQ multiplex PCR reads again in MiXCR, with one record for every CDR3 protein. Among tens of thousands of distinct CDR3 sequences listed, 75% to 95% were seen once.

The sample was CD8+ T cells from PBMCs. The chain carries TRBV5-1 and TRBJ2-2; TRBD2 agrees at 7 bases. This receptor was taken from a human donor with multiple sclerosis. The CDR3 nucleotides are TGCGCCAGCGGGGCGGGAGTGAACACCGGGGAGCTGTTTTTT. This gives the protein CASGAGVNTGELFF.